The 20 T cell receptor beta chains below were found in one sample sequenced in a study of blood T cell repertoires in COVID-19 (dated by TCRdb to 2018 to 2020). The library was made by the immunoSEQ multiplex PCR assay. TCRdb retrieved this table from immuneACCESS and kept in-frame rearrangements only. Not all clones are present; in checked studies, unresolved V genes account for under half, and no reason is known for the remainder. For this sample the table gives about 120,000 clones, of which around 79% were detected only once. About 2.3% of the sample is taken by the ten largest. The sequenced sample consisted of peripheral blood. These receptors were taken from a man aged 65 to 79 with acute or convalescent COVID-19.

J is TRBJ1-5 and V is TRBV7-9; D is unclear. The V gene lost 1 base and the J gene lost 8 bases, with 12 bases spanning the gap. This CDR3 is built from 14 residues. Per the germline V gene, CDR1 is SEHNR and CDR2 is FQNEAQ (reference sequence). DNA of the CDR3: TGTGCCAGCAGCTTAGGTGAGGGCGAGAAGCCCCAGCATTTT. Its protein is CASSLGEGEKPQHF.

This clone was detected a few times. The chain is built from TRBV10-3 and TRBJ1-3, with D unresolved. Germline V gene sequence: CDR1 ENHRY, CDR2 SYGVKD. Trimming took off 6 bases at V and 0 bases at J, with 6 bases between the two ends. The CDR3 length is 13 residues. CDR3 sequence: CAISSPSGNTIYF. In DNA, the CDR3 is TGTGCCATCAGCTCCCCCTCTGGAAACACCATATATTTT.

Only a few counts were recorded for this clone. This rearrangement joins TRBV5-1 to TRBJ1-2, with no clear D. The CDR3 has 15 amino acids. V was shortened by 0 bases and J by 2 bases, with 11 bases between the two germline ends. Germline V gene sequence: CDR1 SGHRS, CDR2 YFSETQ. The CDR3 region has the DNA TGCGCCAGCAGCTTGGAACCGGGAACCAACTATGGCTACACCTTC. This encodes CASSLEPGTNYGYTF.

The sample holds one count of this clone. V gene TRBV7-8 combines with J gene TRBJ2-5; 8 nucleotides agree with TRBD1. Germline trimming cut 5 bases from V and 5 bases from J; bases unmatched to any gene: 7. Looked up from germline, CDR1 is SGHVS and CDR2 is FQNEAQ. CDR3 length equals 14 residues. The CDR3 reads CASSRSGGRETQYF. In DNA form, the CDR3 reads TGTGCCAGCAGCCGATCAGGGGGCAGGGAGACCCAGTACTTC.

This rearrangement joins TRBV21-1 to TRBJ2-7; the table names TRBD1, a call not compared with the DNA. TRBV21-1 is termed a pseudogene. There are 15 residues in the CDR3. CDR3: CASSKCSGERREQYF. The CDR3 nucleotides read TGTGCCAGCAGCAAATGTTCAGGGGAGCGGCGCGAGCAGTACTTC.

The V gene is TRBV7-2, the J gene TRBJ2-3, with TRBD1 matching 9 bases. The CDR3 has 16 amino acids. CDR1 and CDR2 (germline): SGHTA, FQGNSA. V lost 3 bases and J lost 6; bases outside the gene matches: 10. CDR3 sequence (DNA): TGTGCCAGCAGCTTGGGGGGGACAGGGTCTTGGGATACGCAGTATTTT. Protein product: CASSLGGTGSWDTQYF.

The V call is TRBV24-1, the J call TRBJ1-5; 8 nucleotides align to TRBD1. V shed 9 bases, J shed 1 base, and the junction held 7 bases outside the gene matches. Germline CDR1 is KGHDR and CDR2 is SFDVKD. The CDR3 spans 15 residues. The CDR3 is CATAKQGGSNQPQHF. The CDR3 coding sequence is TGTGCCACCGCAAAACAGGGGGGAAGCAATCAGCCCCAGCATTTT.

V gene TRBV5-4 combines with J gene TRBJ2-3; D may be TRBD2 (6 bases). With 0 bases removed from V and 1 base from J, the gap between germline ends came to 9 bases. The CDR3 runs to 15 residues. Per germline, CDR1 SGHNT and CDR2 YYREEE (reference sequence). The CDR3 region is CASSLGAGRTDTQYF. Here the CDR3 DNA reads TGTGCCAGCAGCTTGGGGGCGGGGCGCACAGATACGCAGTATTTT.

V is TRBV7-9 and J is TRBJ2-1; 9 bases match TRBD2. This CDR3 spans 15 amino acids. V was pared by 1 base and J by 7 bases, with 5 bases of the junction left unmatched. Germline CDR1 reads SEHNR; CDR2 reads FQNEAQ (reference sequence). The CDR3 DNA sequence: TGTGCCAGCAGCTTAGTAGCGGGGGAGGGTAATGAGCAGTTCTTC. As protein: CASSLVAGEGNEQFF.

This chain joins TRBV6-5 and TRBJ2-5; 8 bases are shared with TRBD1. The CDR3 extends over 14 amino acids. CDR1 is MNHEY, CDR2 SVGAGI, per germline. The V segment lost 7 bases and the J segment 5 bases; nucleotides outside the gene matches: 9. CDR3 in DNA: TGTGCCAGCAAAAGTCAGGGGGCGGTCGAGACCCAGTACTTC. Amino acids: CASKSQGAVETQYF.

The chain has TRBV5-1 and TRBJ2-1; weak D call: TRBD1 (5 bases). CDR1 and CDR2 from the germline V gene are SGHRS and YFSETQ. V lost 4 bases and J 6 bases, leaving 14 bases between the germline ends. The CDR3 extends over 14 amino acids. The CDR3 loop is CASSRDSPVNEQFF. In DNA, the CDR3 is TGCGCCAGCAGCAGAGACAGTCCAGTCAATGAGCAGTTCTTC.

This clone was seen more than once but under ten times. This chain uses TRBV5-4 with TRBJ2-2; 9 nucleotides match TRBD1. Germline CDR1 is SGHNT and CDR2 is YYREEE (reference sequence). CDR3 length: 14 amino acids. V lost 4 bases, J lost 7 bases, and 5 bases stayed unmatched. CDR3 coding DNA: TGTGCCAGCAGCCTGACAGGGGGAATCGGGGAGCTGTTTTTT. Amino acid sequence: CASSLTGGIGELFF.

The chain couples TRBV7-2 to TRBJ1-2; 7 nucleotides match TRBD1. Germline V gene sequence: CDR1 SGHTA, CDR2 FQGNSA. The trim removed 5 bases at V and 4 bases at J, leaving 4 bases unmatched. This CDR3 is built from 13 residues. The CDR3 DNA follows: TGTGCCAGCAGCCTACAGGGGTCCTATGGCTACACCTTC. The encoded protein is CASSLQGSYGYTF.

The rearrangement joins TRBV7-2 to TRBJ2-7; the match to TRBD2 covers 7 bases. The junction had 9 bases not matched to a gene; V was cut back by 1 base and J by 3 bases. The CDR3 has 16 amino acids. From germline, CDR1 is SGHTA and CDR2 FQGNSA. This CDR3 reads CASSLGPAGTVYEQYF. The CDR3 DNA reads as TGTGCCAGCAGCTTAGGGCCAGCGGGGACTGTCTACGAGCAGTACTTC. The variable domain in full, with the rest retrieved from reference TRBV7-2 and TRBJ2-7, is GAGVSQSPSNKVTEKGKDVELRCDPISGHTALYWYRQSLGQGLEFLIYFQGNSAPDKSGLPSDRFSAERTGGSVSTLTIQRTQQEDSAVYLCASSLGPAGTVYEQYFGPGTRLTVT.

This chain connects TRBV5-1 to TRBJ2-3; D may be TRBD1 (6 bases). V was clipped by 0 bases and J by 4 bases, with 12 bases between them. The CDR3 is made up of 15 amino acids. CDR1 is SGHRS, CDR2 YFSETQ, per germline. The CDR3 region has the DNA TGCGCCAGCAGCTTGGGCAGGGGAAGATCAGATACGCAGTATTTT. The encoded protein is CASSLGRGRSDTQYF.

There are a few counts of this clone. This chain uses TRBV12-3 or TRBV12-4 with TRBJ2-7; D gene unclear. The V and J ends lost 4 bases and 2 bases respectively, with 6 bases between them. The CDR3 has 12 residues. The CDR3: CASSSLPYEQYF. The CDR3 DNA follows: TGTGCCAGCAGTTCCCTACCCTACGAGCAGTACTTC.

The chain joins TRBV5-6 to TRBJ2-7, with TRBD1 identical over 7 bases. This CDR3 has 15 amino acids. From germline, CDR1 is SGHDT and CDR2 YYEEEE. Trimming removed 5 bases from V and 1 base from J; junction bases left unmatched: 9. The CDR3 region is CASSPRQGRSYEQYF. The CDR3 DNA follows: TGTGCCAGCAGTCCCCGACAGGGAAGGTCCTACGAGCAGTACTTC. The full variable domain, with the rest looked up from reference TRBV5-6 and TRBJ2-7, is DAGVTQSPTHLIKTRGQQVTLRCSPKSGHDTVSWYQQALGQGPQFIFQYYEEEERQRGNFPDRFSGHQFPNYSSELNVNALLLGDSALYLCASSPRQGRSYEQYFGPGTRLTVT.

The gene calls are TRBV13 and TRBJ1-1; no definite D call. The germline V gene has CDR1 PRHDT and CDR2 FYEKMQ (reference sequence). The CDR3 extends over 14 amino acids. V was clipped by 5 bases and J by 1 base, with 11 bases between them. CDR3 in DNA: TGTGCCAGCAGCCCGGGGAGTAGGAACACTGAAGCTTTCTTT. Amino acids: CASSPGSRNTEAFF.

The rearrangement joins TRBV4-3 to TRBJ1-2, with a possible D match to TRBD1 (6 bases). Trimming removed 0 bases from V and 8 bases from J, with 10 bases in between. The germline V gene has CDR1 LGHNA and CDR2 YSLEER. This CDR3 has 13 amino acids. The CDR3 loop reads CASSQEGGSGYTF. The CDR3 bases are TGCGCCAGCAGCCAAGAAGGGGGTTCCGGCTACACCTTC.

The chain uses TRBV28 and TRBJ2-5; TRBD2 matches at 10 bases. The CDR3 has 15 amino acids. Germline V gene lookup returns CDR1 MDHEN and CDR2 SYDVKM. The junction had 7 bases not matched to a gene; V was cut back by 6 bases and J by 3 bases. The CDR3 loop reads CASRAASGGKETQYF. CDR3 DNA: TGTGCCAGCAGAGCGGCTAGCGGGGGTAAAGAGACCCAGTACTTC.